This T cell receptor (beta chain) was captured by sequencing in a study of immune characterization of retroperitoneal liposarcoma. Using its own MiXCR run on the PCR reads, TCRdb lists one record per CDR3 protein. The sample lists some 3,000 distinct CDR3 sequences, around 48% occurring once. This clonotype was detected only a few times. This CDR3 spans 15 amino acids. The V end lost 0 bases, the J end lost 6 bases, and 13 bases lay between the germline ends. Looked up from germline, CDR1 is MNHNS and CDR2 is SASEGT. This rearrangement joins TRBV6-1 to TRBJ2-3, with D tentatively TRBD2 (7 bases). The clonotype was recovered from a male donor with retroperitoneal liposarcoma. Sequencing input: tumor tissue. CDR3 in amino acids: CASSEAGGGHDTQYF. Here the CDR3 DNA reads TGTGCCAGCAGTGAAGCGGGGGGGGGCCACGATACGCAGTATTTT.